The rows below give T cell receptor beta chains drawn from one sample of a study of T-cell reconstitution after alpha-beta-depleted transplantation in children. TCRdb processed the PCR reads anew with MiXCR; each CDR3 protein has one entry. Among about a million distinct CDR3 sequences, around 30% were seen once, and the ten largest hold about 28%. This specimen was PBMCs, mostly from graft donor cells, taken 360 days after TCRalphabeta/CD19-depleted stem cell transplant. All receptors derive from a boy younger than two who had a stem cell transplant for SCID, so the T cells may come from the graft donor. Both conserved end residues are part of each CDR3. The D gene is left open where the match is weak. Clone size is shown for a subset of rows, as once, few, many or a class of expanded clone.

D gene: .; V gene: TRBV27; J gene: TRBJ2-2; CDR3 length: 16; clone size: few; CDR3 protein: CASSYAGGYNTGELFF; CDR3 DNA: TGTGCCAGCAGTTACGCTGGGGGCTACAACACCGGGGAGCTGTTTTTT
D gene: .; V gene: TRBV11-2; J gene: TRBJ1-4; CDR3 length: 18; clone size: .; CDR3 protein: CASSLGWAAGSSNEKLFF; CDR3 DNA: TGTGCCAGCAGCTTAGGTTGGGCGGCAGGGTCCAGTAATGAAAAACTGTTTTTT
D gene: .; V gene: TRBV11-2; J gene: TRBJ2-5; CDR3 length: 15; clone size: few; CDR3 protein: CASSLDGGWQETQYF; CDR3 DNA: TGTGCCAGCAGCTTAGATGGGGGGTGGCAAGAGACCCAGTACTTC
D gene: .; V gene: TRBV5-1; J gene: TRBJ2-3; CDR3 length: 17; clone size: few; CDR3 protein: CASRQSTGTRGTDTQYF; CDR3 DNA: TGCGCCAGCAGGCAAAGCACAGGGACGAGAGGGACAGATACGCAGTATTTT
D gene: TRBD1; V gene: TRBV10-3; J gene: TRBJ1-2; CDR3 length: 16; clone size: once; CDR3 protein: CAISRQGEGLGYGYTF; CDR3 DNA: TGTGCCATCAGTCGGCAGGGGGAGGGACTGGGCTATGGCTACACCTTC
D gene: TRBD1; V gene: TRBV20-1; J gene: TRBJ2-4; CDR3 length: 15; clone size: .; CDR3 protein: CSARDGQGPSSFRYF; CDR3 DNA: TGCAGTGCTAGAGACGGACAGGGGCCGTCTTCATTTCGGTACTTC
D gene: .; V gene: TRBV29-1; J gene: TRBJ2-3; CDR3 length: 14; clone size: .; CDR3 protein: CSVGPAGTSDTQYF; CDR3 DNA: TGCAGCGTTGGGCCTGCGGGGACATCAGATACGCAGTATTTT
D gene: .; V gene: TRBV11-2; J gene: TRBJ2-7; CDR3 length: 14; clone size: .; CDR3 protein: CASSPTGIENEQYF; CDR3 DNA: TGTGCCAGCAGCCCTACAGGGATAGAGAACGAGCAGTACTTC
D gene: .; V gene: TRBV4-1; J gene: TRBJ1-5; CDR3 length: 15; clone size: .; CDR3 protein: CASSPRSDSNQPQHF; CDR3 DNA: TGCGCCAGCAGCCCCAGAAGTGATAGCAATCAGCCCCAGCATTTT
D gene: .; V gene: TRBV7-6; J gene: TRBJ1-5; CDR3 length: 12; clone size: few; CDR3 protein: CASSLLLWPQHF; CDR3 DNA: TGTGCCAGCAGCCTCTTGCTCTGGCCCCAGCATTTT
D gene: TRBD2; V gene: TRBV28; J gene: TRBJ2-3; CDR3 length: 16; clone size: .; CDR3 protein: CASSSIAGDFTDTQYF; CDR3 DNA: TGTGCCAGCAGTTCTATAGCGGGGGATTTCACAGATACGCAGTATTTT
D gene: TRBD1; V gene: TRBV2; J gene: TRBJ2-1; CDR3 length: 14; clone size: few; CDR3 protein: CASRAGGQYNEQFF; CDR3 DNA: TGTGCCAGCAGGGCAGGGGGCCAATACAATGAGCAGTTCTTC
D gene: .; V gene: TRBV5-1; J gene: TRBJ1-4; CDR3 length: 15; clone size: many; CDR3 protein: CASSLGTGRNEKLFF; CDR3 DNA: TGCGCCAGCAGCTTGGGTACAGGCCGTAATGAAAAACTGTTTTTT
D gene: TRBD2; V gene: TRBV29-1; J gene: TRBJ2-3; CDR3 length: 21; clone size: once; CDR3 protein: CSVDLWGRPAVAGLSTDTQYF; CDR3 DNA: TGCAGCGTTGACCTCTGGGGGCGCCCAGCGGTAGCGGGGCTAAGCACAGATACGCAGTATTTT
D gene: .; V gene: TRBV5-1; J gene: TRBJ2-2; CDR3 length: 14; clone size: few; CDR3 protein: CASRTGPGAGELFF; CDR3 DNA: TGCGCCAGCAGAACGGGGCCGGGGGCCGGGGAGCTGTTTTTT
D gene: TRBD1; V gene: TRBV29-1; J gene: TRBJ2-1; CDR3 length: 14; clone size: few; CDR3 protein: CSVVDRASYNEQFF; CDR3 DNA: TGCAGCGTGGTGGACAGGGCATCCTACAATGAGCAGTTCTTC
D gene: TRBD2; V gene: TRBV11-2; J gene: TRBJ2-1; CDR3 length: 18; clone size: .; CDR3 protein: CASSLVLAGGFRHNEQFF; CDR3 DNA: TGTGCCAGCAGCTTAGTACTAGCGGGGGGGTTCCGGCACAATGAGCAGTTCTTC
D gene: .; V gene: TRBV12-3/TRBV12-4; J gene: TRBJ2-1; CDR3 length: 13; clone size: .; CDR3 protein: CASSLMGGLEQFF; CDR3 DNA: TGTGCCAGCAGTCTCATGGGGGGCCTCGAGCAGTTCTTC
D gene: TRBD2; V gene: TRBV24-1; J gene: TRBJ2-1; CDR3 length: 17; clone size: .; CDR3 protein: CATSDPSASGGYNEQFF; CDR3 DNA: TGTGCCACCAGTGATCCTTCGGCTAGCGGGGGGTACAATGAGCAGTTCTTC
D gene: .; V gene: TRBV2; J gene: TRBJ2-7; CDR3 length: 13; clone size: .; CDR3 protein: CASRGGGSYEQYF; CDR3 DNA: TGTGCCAGCAGGGGGGGTGGATCCTACGAGCAGTACTTC
D gene: .; V gene: TRBV12-3/TRBV12-4; J gene: TRBJ2-1; CDR3 length: 16; clone size: .; CDR3 protein: CASSKPSASSYNEQFF; CDR3 DNA: TGTGCCAGCAGCAAACCCTCAGCGAGCTCCTACAATGAGCAGTTCTTC
D gene: .; V gene: TRBV29-1; J gene: TRBJ1-2; CDR3 length: 13; clone size: .; CDR3 protein: CSVGGLGNYGYTF; CDR3 DNA: TGCAGCGTTGGTGGTTTGGGTAACTATGGCTACACCTTC
D gene: TRBD1; V gene: TRBV4-2; J gene: TRBJ2-2; CDR3 length: 16; clone size: many; CDR3 protein: CASSHDRVWGSGELFF; CDR3 DNA: TGTGCCAGCAGCCACGACAGGGTGTGGGGGTCCGGGGAGCTGTTTTTT
D gene: TRBD1; V gene: TRBV20-1; J gene: TRBJ2-7; CDR3 length: 13; clone size: few; CDR3 protein: CSAGDRETYEQYF; CDR3 DNA: TGCAGTGCGGGGGACAGGGAAACCTACGAGCAGTACTTC
D gene: .; V gene: TRBV11-2; J gene: TRBJ2-7; CDR3 length: 14; clone size: .; CDR3 protein: CASSLMGPTYEQYF; CDR3 DNA: TGTGCCAGCAGCTTGATGGGACCTACCTACGAGCAGTACTTC
D gene: .; V gene: TRBV20-1; J gene: TRBJ2-6; CDR3 length: 14; clone size: .; CDR3 protein: CSAIDFSGANVLTF; CDR3 DNA: TGCAGTGCCATCGACTTCTCTGGGGCCAACGTCCTGACTTTC